This TCR beta chain was sequenced for a study of identical twins' blood T cells. Study-wide background: Some 12 libraries, six alpha and six beta, gave around 48 million reads. Points from the study as a whole: Twins shared about as many clonotypes as their cloneset sizes predicted.

The V gene end was trimmed by 5 bases and the J gene end by 0 bases; junction bases not matched to a gene: 3. The germline V gene encodes CDR1 SQVTM and CDR2 ANQGSEA. This CDR3 has 13 residues. Remarks on this clonotype: Its specificity is not known.

Donors were six healthy women in three monozygous twin pairs. Reared together, all three twin pairs probably met the same infectious agents and vaccines. In TCRdb, the 5' RACE reads were re-called with MiXCR into one record per CDR3 protein. Of 350,000 to 400,000 distinct CDR3 sequences detected, roughly 31% appear once; the ten largest clones hold 6% to 7%. The TCR originated in a woman between 18 and 55 years old in good health. The chain uses TRBV29-1 and TRBJ1-2; 7 bases line up with TRBD1. The sequenced sample consisted of PBMCs. The CDR3 sequence is CSVLDRANYGYTF. The CDR3 DNA follows: TGCAGCGTTCTCGACAGGGCTAACTATGGCTACACCTTC.